What follows are 4 T cell receptor beta chains derived from one specimen sequenced in a study of blood T cell repertoires in COVID-19 (dated by TCRdb to 2019 to 2021). Receptor libraries were prepared by the immunoSEQ multiplex PCR assay. TCRdb mirrors the immuneACCESS table, restricted to in-frame sequences. Some clones are absent from its copies; in checked studies, under half trace to an unresolved V gene, and the reason for the others is unknown. In this sample the table shows roughly 260,000 clones, less than 90% of which occur a single time. The top ten clones comprise approximately 3.8% of the sample. Sequenced sample: peripheral blood. Receptors were obtained from a man aged 55 to 70 who had recovered from COVID-19.

This clone appeared a single time. CDR3 loop: CSVVYPRGGNIQYF. CDR3 DNA: TGCAGCGTTGTCTACCCCAGGGGCGGGAACATTCAGTACTTC. The rearrangement joins TRBV29-1 to TRBJ2-4; D possibly corresponds to TRBD1 (6 bases). Germline values: CDR1 SQVTM, CDR2 ANQGSEA. Trimming cost V 4 bases and J 7 bases, with 17 bases left between them. The CDR3 has 14 amino acids. Full variable domain (rest looked up from reference TRBV29-1 and TRBJ2-4): SAVISQKPSRDICQRGTSLTIQCQVDSQVTMMFWYRQQPGQSLTLIATANQGSEATYESGFVIDKFPISRPNLTFSTLTVSNMSPEDSSIYLCSVVYPRGGNIQYFGAGTRLSVL.

The V and J genes are TRBV30 and TRBJ1-5, with 8 bases aligning to TRBD1. V shed 0 bases, J shed 5 bases, and the junction held 6 bases outside the gene matches. The CDR3 length is 15 residues. Germline V gene data show CDR1 as GTSNPN and CDR2 as SVGIG (reference sequence). The CDR3 bases are TGTGCCTGGAGTGTCCCAGGGGGCCGGGATCAGCCCCAGCATTTT. This codes for CAWSVPGGRDQPQHF.

The sample holds many counts of this clone. The chain has TRBV6-5 and TRBJ1-1; 8 positions agree with TRBD1. There are 13 residues in the CDR3. Germline V CDR1 and CDR2: MNHEY, SVGAGI. V was pared by 6 bases and J by 4 bases, with 4 bases of the junction left unmatched. CDR3 protein: CASRFDRGTEAFF. The CDR3 nucleotides read TGTGCCAGCAGGTTCGACAGGGGCACTGAAGCTTTCTTT.

V and J are TRBV7-3 and TRBJ2-3; possible D gene TRBD1, 6 bases. The CDR3 covers 13 residues. Germline V gene lookup returns CDR1 SGHTA and CDR2 FQGTGA. Trimming left V 5 bases short and J 9 bases short, with 15 bases between. CDR3 in amino acids: CASSIGTQGTQYF. CDR3 sequence (DNA): TGTGCCAGCAGCATCGGGACCCAGGGGACGCAGTATTTT.